This T cell receptor beta chain came from a study of CD8 T cells in ankylosing spondylitis. Whole-study results and caveats: Researchers reportedly found disease-linked clones significantly enriched in matched ankylosing spondylitis synovial fluid. Within ankylosing spondylitis blood, a TCR beta motif made up of eight highly homologous variants appeared to be characteristic.

TCRdb passed the 5' RACE reads through MiXCR, listing each CDR3 protein once. The top ten clones hold about 20% of a sample with 670,000 or so distinct CDR3 sequences, under 20% of them seen once. The CDR3 loop spans 15 amino acids. The germline V and J ends were trimmed by 5 bases and 0 bases, with 11 bases remaining between them. Ten or more counts support this clonotype. Its specificity is not known. The chain employs TRBV12-3 or TRBV12-4 and TRBJ2-4; D might be TRBD1 or TRBD2, each matching 6 bases. The sequence derives from a male donor with ankylosing spondylitis. The sequencing sample was made of blood, either unsorted or a sorted T cell fraction (not recorded which). The chain's CDR3 is CASSPGGLAKNIQYF. The DNA of the CDR3 is TGTGCCAGCAGTCCCGGGGGCCTAGCCAAAAACATTCAGTACTTC.